This section outlines one T cell receptor (beta chain) sequence together with its context. Participant ages covered roughly 18 to 89 years across 24 US areas. This CDR3 has 17 amino acids. CDR1 and CDR2 from the germline V gene are LGHDT and YNNKEL (reference sequence). V gave up 2 bases and J gave up 3 bases; unmatched junction bases: 8. The data were obtained in a study of blood T cell repertoires in COVID-19. Study summary: T cells, B-cell-depleted T cells, or PBMCs provided the cDNA or gDNA that served as material.

Profiling relied on immunoSEQ multiplex PCR, and the TCRdb table lists in-frame clones only, not all of them. Among around 300,000 clones listed, approximately 88% were seen once. The rearrangement joins TRBV3-1 (or the pseudogene TRBV3-2) to TRBJ1-5; 9 bases map to TRBD1. The source material was PBMCs or T cells enriched from blood (not recorded which). The receptor comes from a woman in her 40s who had recovered from COVID-19. The CDR3 DNA follows: TGTGCCAGCAGCCAATCCGGGACAGGGAGCTTCAATCAGCCCCAGCATTTT. It specifies CASSQSGTGSFNQPQHF.